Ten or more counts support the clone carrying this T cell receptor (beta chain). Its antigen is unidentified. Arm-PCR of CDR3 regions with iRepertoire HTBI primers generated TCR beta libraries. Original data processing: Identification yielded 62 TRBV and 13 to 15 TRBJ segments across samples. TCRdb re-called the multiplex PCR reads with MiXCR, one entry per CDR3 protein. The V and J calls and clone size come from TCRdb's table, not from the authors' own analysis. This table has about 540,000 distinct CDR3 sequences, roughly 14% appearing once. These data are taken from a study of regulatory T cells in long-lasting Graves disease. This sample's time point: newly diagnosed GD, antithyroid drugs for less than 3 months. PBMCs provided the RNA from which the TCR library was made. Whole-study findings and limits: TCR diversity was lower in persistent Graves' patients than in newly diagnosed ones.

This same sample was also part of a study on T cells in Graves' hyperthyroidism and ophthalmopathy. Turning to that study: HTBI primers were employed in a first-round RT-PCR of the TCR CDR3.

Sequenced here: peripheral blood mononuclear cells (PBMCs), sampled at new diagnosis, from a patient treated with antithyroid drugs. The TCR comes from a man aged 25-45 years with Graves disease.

The CDR3 reads CSARDRGWVEQYF. The CDR3 DNA is TGCAGTGCTAGAGACAGGGGATGGGTCGAGCAGTACTTC. The V and J genes are TRBV20-1 and TRBJ2-7; a weak D match, TRBD1 (6 bases). Trimming stripped 0 bases from V and 6 bases from J, with 12 bases between. CDR1 and CDR2 from the germline V gene are DFQATT and SNEGSKA (reference sequence). The CDR3 contains 13 residues.